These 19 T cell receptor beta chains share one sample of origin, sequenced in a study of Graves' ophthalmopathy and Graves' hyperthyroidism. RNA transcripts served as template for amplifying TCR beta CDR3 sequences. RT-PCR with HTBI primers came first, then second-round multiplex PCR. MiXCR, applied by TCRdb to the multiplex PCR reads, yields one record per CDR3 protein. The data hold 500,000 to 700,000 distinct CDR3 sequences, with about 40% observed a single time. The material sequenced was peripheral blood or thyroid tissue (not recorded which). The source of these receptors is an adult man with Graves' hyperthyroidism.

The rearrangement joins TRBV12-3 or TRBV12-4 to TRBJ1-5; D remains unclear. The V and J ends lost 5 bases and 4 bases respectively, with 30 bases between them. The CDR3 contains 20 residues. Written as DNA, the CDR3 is TGTGCCAGCAGTGAAGCAAGGACTTTCATACCGGGAGCTAAAAATCAGCCCCAGCATTTT. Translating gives CASSEARTFIPGAKNQPQHF.

CDR3 sequence: CSARGTGPNYGYTF. The CDR3 nucleotides are TGCAGTGCTAGAGGGACAGGGCCAAACTATGGCTACACCTTC. V and J are TRBV20-1 and TRBJ1-2; TRBD1 matches at 8 bases. V gave up 1 base and J gave up 2 bases; unmatched junction bases: 3. Germline loops: CDR1 DFQATT, CDR2 SNEGSKA (reference sequence). The CDR3 has 14 amino acids.

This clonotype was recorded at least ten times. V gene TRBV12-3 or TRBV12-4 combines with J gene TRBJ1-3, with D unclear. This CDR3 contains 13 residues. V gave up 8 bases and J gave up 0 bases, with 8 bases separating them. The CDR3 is CASGKSSGNTIYF. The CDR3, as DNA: TGTGCCAGCGGCAAGAGCTCTGGAAACACCATATATTTT.

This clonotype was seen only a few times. The CDR3 region is CASSITGTEGKLFF. CDR3 nucleotides: TGTGCCAGCAGCATCACGGGGACGGAGGGAAAACTGTTTTTT. This chain joins TRBV9 and TRBJ1-4; the D gene is possibly TRBD1 (5 bases). The CDR3 length is 14 residues. V gave up 4 bases and J gave up 10 bases, with 17 bases separating them. Germline-derived CDR1 and CDR2 are SGDLS and YYNGEE.

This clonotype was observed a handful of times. The CDR3 loop is CASTGVNTEAFF. The CDR3 DNA reads as TGTGCCAGTACAGGGGTGAACACTGAAGCTTTCTTT. The chain uses TRBV2 and TRBJ1-1; 7 bases align to TRBD1. The germline gives CDR1 SNHLY, CDR2 FYNNEI. V was clipped by 9 bases and J by 0 bases; unmatched bases: 1. The length of the CDR3 is 12 residues.

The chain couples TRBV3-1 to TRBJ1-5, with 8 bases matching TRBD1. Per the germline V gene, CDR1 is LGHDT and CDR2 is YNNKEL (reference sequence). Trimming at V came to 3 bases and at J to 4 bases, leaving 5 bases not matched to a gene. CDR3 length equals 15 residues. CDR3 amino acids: CASSQGQAFNQPQHF. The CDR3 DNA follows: TGTGCCAGCAGCCAGGGACAGGCTTTTAATCAGCCCCAGCATTTT.

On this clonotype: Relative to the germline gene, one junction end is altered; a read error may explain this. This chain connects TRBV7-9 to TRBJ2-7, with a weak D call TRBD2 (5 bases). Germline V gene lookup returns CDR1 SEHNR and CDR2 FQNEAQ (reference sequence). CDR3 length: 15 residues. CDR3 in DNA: TGTGCCAGCAGCGCTACTAGGCTGTGGACTTACCAGCAGTATTTC. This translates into CASSATRLWTYQQYF.

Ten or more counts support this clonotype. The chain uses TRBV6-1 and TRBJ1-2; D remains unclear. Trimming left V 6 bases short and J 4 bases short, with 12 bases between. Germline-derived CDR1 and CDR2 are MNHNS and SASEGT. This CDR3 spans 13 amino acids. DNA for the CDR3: TGTGCCAGCAGCGCTGGGGAATCCTATGGCTACACCTTC. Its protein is CASSAGESYGYTF.

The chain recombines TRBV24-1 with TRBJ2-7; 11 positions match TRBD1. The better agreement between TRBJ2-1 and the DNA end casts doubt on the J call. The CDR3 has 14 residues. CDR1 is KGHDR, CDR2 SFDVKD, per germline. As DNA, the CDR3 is TGTGCCACCAGTGAGTGGACAGGGGGCGGTGAGCAGTTCTTC. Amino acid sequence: CATSEWTGGGEQFF.

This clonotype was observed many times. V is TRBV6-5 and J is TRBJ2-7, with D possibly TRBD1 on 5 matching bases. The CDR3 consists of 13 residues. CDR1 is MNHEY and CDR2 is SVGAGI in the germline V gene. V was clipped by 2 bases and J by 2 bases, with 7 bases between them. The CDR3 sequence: CASSYDRAYEQYF. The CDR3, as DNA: TGTGCCAGCAGTTACGACAGAGCCTACGAGCAGTACTTC.

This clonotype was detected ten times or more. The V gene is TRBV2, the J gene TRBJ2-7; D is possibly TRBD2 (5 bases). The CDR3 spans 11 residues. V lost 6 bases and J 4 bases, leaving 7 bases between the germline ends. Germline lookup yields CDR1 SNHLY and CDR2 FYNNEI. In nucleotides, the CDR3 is TGTGCCAGCAGGAGGGTATACGAGCAGTACTTC. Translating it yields CASRRVYEQYF.

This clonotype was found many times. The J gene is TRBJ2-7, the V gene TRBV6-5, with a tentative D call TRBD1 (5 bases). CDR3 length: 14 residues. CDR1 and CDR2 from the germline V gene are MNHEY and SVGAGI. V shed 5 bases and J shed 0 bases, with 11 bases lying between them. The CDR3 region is CASSARRDSYEQYF. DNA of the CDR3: TGTGCCAGCAGTGCCCGCAGGGACTCCTACGAGCAGTACTTC.

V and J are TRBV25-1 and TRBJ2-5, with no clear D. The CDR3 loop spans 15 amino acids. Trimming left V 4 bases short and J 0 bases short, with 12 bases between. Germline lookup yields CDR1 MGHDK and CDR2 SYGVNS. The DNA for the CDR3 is TGTGCCAGCAGTGCTAGAGTCGGGTACCAAGAGACCCAGTACTTC. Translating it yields CASSARVGYQETQYF.

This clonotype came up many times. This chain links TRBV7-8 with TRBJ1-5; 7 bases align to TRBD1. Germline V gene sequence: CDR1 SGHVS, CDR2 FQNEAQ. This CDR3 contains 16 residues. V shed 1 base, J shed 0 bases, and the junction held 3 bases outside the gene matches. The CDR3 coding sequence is TGTGCCAGCAGCTTAGTGGCAGGGGGTAGCAATCAGCCCCAGCATTTT. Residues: CASSLVAGGSNQPQHF.

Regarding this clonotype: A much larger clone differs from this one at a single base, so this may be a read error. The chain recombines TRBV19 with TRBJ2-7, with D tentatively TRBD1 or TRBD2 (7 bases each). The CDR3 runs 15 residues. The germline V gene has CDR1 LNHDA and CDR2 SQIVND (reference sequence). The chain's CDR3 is CASSIVARGDYERYF. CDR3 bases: TGTGCCAGTAGTATAGTGGCCAGGGGGGACTACGAGCGGTACTTC.

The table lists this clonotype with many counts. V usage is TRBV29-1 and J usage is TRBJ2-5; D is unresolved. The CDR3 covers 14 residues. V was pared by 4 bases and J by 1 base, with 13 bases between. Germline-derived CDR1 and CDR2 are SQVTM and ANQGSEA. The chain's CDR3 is CSVVKDTSQETQYF. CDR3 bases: TGCAGCGTTGTGAAAGACACAAGCCAAGAGACCCAGTACTTC.

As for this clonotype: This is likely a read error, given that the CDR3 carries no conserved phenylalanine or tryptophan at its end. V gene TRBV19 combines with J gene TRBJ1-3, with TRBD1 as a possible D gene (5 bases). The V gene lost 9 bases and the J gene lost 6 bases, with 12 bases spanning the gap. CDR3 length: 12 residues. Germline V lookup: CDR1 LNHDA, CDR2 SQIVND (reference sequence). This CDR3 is CASSEGQNTIYL. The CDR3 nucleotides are TGTGCCAGCAGTGAGGGGCAAAACACCATATATCTT.

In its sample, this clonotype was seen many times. The CDR3 nucleotides are TGTGCCAGCAGTATGGGGGCAGGGACTGAAGCTTTCTTT. This gives the protein CASSMGAGTEAFF. This rearrangement joins TRBV6-6 to TRBJ1-1; TRBD1 is a possible D gene (6 bases). This CDR3 has 13 amino acids. Germline lookup yields CDR1 MNHNY and CDR2 SVGAGI (reference sequence). V was trimmed by 5 bases and J by 5 bases, leaving 12 bases between them.

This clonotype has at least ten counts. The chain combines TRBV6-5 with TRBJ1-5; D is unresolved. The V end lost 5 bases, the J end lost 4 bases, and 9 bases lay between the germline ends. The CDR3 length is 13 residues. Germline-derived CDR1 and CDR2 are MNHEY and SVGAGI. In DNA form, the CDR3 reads TGTGCCAGCAGTCCCATGGGAAATCAGCCCCAGCATTTT. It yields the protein CASSPMGNQPQHF.